This T cell receptor (beta chain) was recorded in a study of cytomegalovirus exposure and HLA in healthy donors. CDR3 length equals 16 residues. It was with 60 Vbeta and 13 Jbeta primers that the PCR ran. Profiled with immunoSEQ multiplex PCR; TCRdb holds only in-frame clones, not every one. The sample lists 25,000 to 35,000 clones; around 40% were seen once. Sequencing used PBMCs. The J gene is TRBJ2-3, the V gene TRBV21-1; the D call in the table, TRBD1, was not verified against the DNA. TRBV21-1 is labeled a pseudogene. This TCR came from a woman aged 50 to 65 in good health and CMV-seronegative. CDR3 protein: CASSKLRGNSTDTQYF. In DNA form, the CDR3 reads TGTGCCAGCAGCAAACTCAGGGGGAATAGCACAGATACGCAGTATTTT.